This is a list of T cell receptor beta chains from one sample in a study of blood T cell repertoires in COVID-19. Repertoires were generated with immunoSEQ multiplex PCR, while TCRdb's copy carries only in-frame clones and drops some. The table shows approximately 160,000 clones, with approximately 85% occurring only once. Sequencing was done on a sample of peripheral blood. The receptors here all came from a man aged 55 to 70 with active or convalescent COVID-19. Both conserved end residues are part of each CDR3.

j_gene: TRBJ2-5
v_gene: TRBV20-1
CDR3aa: CSALYKETQYF

j_gene: TRBJ2-3
v_gene: TRBV6-5
CDR3aa: CASSRTDTQYF

j_gene: TRBJ2-3
v_gene: TRBV25-1
CDR3aa: CASSGTSTTDTQYF

j_gene: TRBJ1-2
v_gene: TRBV12-3/TRBV12-4
CDR3aa: CASSSRTGLGYTF

j_gene: TRBJ2-1
v_gene: TRBV18
CDR3aa: CASSLKTGNNEQFF

j_gene: TRBJ1-2
v_gene: TRBV28
CDR3aa: CASSPPVGPGGYGYTF

j_gene: TRBJ1-6
v_gene: TRBV6-5
CDR3aa: CASRGNRANNSPLHF

j_gene: TRBJ2-2
v_gene: TRBV11-2
CDR3aa: CASSTATALNTGELFF

j_gene: TRBJ2-7
v_gene: TRBV6-1
CDR3aa: CASSGRSRGHSYEQYF

j_gene: TRBJ1-5
v_gene: TRBV18
CDR3aa: CASSPPSPRTPHQPQHF

j_gene: TRBJ1-2
v_gene: TRBV11-2
CDR3aa: CASSSPGQLNYGYTF

j_gene: TRBJ1-1
v_gene: TRBV3-1/TRBV3-2
CDR3aa: CASSPQRGNTEAFF

j_gene: TRBJ1-2
v_gene: TRBV19
CDR3aa: CASTLAGGPFYYGYTF

j_gene: TRBJ1-4
v_gene: TRBV9
CDR3aa: CASSVGGLGEKLFF

j_gene: TRBJ2-2
v_gene: TRBV5-6
CDR3aa: CASSFPGQGSTGELFF

j_gene: TRBJ2-2
v_gene: TRBV7-6
CDR3aa: CASSLAQRGGELFF

j_gene: TRBJ1-1
v_gene: TRBV12-3/TRBV12-4
CDR3aa: CASSLLRDTEAFF

j_gene: TRBJ2-1
v_gene: TRBV18
CDR3aa: CASSPITGTSGGRGQFF

j_gene: TRBJ1-2
v_gene: TRBV3-1/TRBV3-2
CDR3aa: CASSLQGARDYGYTF

j_gene: TRBJ2-7
v_gene: TRBV5-6
CDR3aa: CASSLAGQTTYEQYF

j_gene: TRBJ1-5
v_gene: TRBV6-2/TRBV6-3
CDR3aa: CASSPTESGTGPNQPQHF

j_gene: TRBJ2-1
v_gene: TRBV20-1
CDR3aa: CSANDRDSSYNEQFF

j_gene: TRBJ1-4
v_gene: TRBV6-1
CDR3aa: CASSGGQGWRPTNEKLFF

j_gene: TRBJ2-1
v_gene: TRBV7-2
CDR3aa: CASTERVAEGYNEQFF

j_gene: TRBJ2-2
v_gene: TRBV10-3
CDR3aa: CAISDGRTGAANTGELFF

j_gene: TRBJ2-1
v_gene: TRBV9
CDR3aa: CASSGPSGGAYNEQFF

j_gene: TRBJ1-6
v_gene: TRBV6-5
CDR3aa: CAVRGARNSPLHF

j_gene: TRBJ2-7
v_gene: TRBV5-1
CDR3aa: CASSPFRAGGRRSDYEQYF

j_gene: TRBJ1-5
v_gene: TRBV19
CDR3aa: CASSMLGQPHDNQPQHF

j_gene: TRBJ2-1
v_gene: TRBV5-1
CDR3aa: CASSLLSSYNEQFF

j_gene: TRBJ2-1
v_gene: TRBV7-9
CDR3aa: CATGTSGNEQFF

j_gene: TRBJ2-7
v_gene: TRBV5-5
CDR3aa: CASSLFATGGGEQYF

j_gene: TRBJ1-3
v_gene: TRBV15
CDR3aa: CATSSPEGATYTIYF

j_gene: TRBJ2-1
v_gene: TRBV24-1
CDR3aa: CATSDPWGGVYNEQFF

j_gene: TRBJ2-7
v_gene: TRBV19
CDR3aa: CASSIQGSSYEQYF

j_gene: TRBJ1-4
v_gene: TRBV28
CDR3aa: CASQDRGNNEKLFF

j_gene: TRBJ1-2
v_gene: TRBV18
CDR3aa: CASSARQERYGYTF

j_gene: TRBJ1-2
v_gene: TRBV11-2
CDR3aa: CASSLGVQGAANYGYTF

j_gene: TRBJ1-2
v_gene: TRBV5-1
CDR3aa: CASSVNPGQTIGYTF

j_gene: TRBJ1-1
v_gene: TRBV5-1
CDR3aa: CASSLFDSQNTEAFF

j_gene: TRBJ2-1
v_gene: TRBV25-1
CDR3aa: CASSETGRGLDNEQFF

j_gene: TRBJ1-4
v_gene: TRBV2
CDR3aa: CASSDGRAVEKLFF

j_gene: TRBJ2-5
v_gene: TRBV5-1
CDR3aa: CASSSRVSGPDETQYF

j_gene: TRBJ2-5
v_gene: TRBV7-6
CDR3aa: CASSLLGLAGGIETQYF

j_gene: TRBJ1-2
v_gene: TRBV7-6
CDR3aa: CASSLDQGSGYTF